The clone carrying this TCR beta chain was seen only once. The antigen is undetermined. The data stem from a study of cytomegalovirus exposure and HLA in healthy donors. Study-wide findings and caveats: The authors reported that TCR beta sequences could predict HLA-A and HLA-B alleles. These predictions were accurate for most subjects in the first cohort. About 87% or about 30% of the time was how often most TCR beta V segments were productive, according to an earlier analysis.

Primers included in the PCR were 60 Vbeta and 13 Jbeta primers. Data came from immunoSEQ multiplex PCR; TCRdb stores just in-frame clones and leaves some out. The sample lists some 62,000 clones; roughly 86% were seen once. Germline V gene data show CDR1 as SGHRS and CDR2 as YFSETQ. CDR3 length: 16 amino acids. V dropped 6 bases and J dropped 3; count of bases not matched to a gene: 12. This TCR derives from a man aged 18 to 29 in good health and CMV-seronegative. J is TRBJ2-3 and V is TRBV5-1, with 8 bases identical to TRBD2. The sequencing sample was made of PBMCs. CDR3 nucleotides: TGCGCCAGCACCCCGTTGCAGCGGGGGCGGACAGATACGCAGTATTTT. Encoded protein: CASTPLQRGRTDTQYF.